These T cell receptor beta chains were read from a single sample in a study of beta chain features in type 1 diabetes. Sequenced by immunoSEQ multiplex PCR; TCRdb stores in-frame clones only, minus some. In the table there are 500,000 to 700,000 clones, around a sixth of which are singletons. The sample consisted of naive CD4+ T cells from blood. The receptors here all came from a man younger than 35 in good health. CDR3s include the opening cysteine and the closing phenylalanine or tryptophan.

v_gene	len	j_gene	CDR3aa
TRBV5-1	14	TRBJ2-7	CASVLGTDHYEQYF
TRBV6-5	14	TRBJ1-6	CASSFTPGLSPLHF
TRBV19	15	TRBJ1-1	CASCPPLLRNTEAFF
TRBV6-1	17	TRBJ1-1	CASSEAARGRGSTEAFF
TRBV6-5	14	TRBJ2-5	CASGYTGPPETQYF
TRBV9	14	TRBJ1-2	CASSETTTNYGYTF
TRBV4-2	12	TRBJ2-7	CASSQAGAGPAF
TRBV19	13	TRBJ1-2	CASSMAGSRGYTF
TRBV15	18	TRBJ1-6	CATSRALKVVRYNSPLHF
TRBV7-2	15	TRBJ2-3	CASSSRQASTDTQYF
TRBV6-5	15	TRBJ2-7	CASRGAWTGSYEQYF
TRBV27	14	TRBJ2-3	CASSYQGATDTQYF
TRBV4-3	14	TRBJ1-2	CASSQLQGGYGYTF
TRBV4-1	14	TRBJ1-5	CASSQEPTNQPQHF
TRBV6-5	14	TRBJ2-7	CASRDRDTSSEQYF
TRBV29-1	13	TRBJ2-5	CSVRFARGETQYF
TRBV9	17	TRBJ1-5	CASSGRSGGWSNQPQHF
TRBV6-5	15	TRBJ2-7	CASSYRDTSSYEQYF
TRBV4-1	12	TRBJ2-3	CASSQVTDTQYF
TRBV28	14	TRBJ2-5	CASSHSGKAATQYF
TRBV6-1	13	TRBJ2-7	CATKDRGGYEQYF
TRBV18	15	TRBJ2-1	CASSAASGRANEQFF
TRBV7-2	15	TRBJ1-3	CASSAQTGSGNTIYF
TRBV7-2	11	TRBJ2-4	CASTEGVIQYF
TRBV6-5	12	TRBJ1-2	CASRRGSDGYTF
TRBV18	14	TRBJ2-5	CASSPLGQQGTQYF
TRBV10-2	16	TRBJ2-2	CASSLPGQGASGELFF
TRBV5-1	14	TRBJ2-7	CASSLADRGHEQYF
TRBV14	18	TRBJ2-5	CASSQDRLGLAVQETQYF
TRBV5-1	16	TRBJ2-2	CASRSGREALTGELFF
TRBV7-2	15	TRBJ1-5	CASSLDGAGGQPQHF
TRBV6-5	15	NA	CASSRKGQGPYEQYF
TRBV5-1	15	TRBJ2-2	CASSLEGGGTGELFF
TRBV6-6	13	TRBJ2-7	CATTGTGSYEQYF
TRBV7-2	14	TRBJ2-1	CASSLVRTLNEQFF
TRBV7-2	13	TRBJ2-4	CASSLGTGSSQYF
TRBV29-1	13	TRBJ2-7	CSGRQASSYEQYF
TRBV2	14	TRBJ2-7	CASSQLDVGGEQYF
TRBV6-5	14	TRBJ1-1	CASSYGQKNTEAFF
TRBV6-5	15	TRBJ2-6	CASSYMGPGANVLTF
TRBV28	17	TRBJ2-5	CASSFGRPLSTKETQYF
TRBV4-3	16	TRBJ2-5	CASSQDAGRPWETQYF
TRBV7-2	15	TRBJ1-1	CASSLVPVGSTEAFF
TRBV7-9	15	TRBJ2-1	CASSPLTGSYNEQFF
TRBV28	12	TRBJ1-2	CASRVSDYGYTF
TRBV7-2	13	TRBJ1-1	CASSFGSNTEAFF
TRBV4-3	13	TRBJ2-7	CASSQVLTYEQYF